A single sample gave rise to the 5 T cell receptor beta chains below, sequenced in a study of blood T cell repertoires in COVID-19. The protocol was immunoSEQ multiplex PCR, while the TCRdb copy is restricted to in-frame clones and leaves out a portion. The sample has 100,000 or so clones, 80% to 95% seen once. Sequences were obtained from peripheral blood. These receptors were obtained from a man aged 65 to 85 with acute or convalescent COVID-19.

The V and J genes are TRBV6-5 and TRBJ2-5, with 10 bases aligning to TRBD2. V lost 1 base and J lost 5; bases outside the gene matches: 7. There are 16 residues in the CDR3. Germline V gene sequence: CDR1 MNHEY, CDR2 SVGAGI. The chain's CDR3 is CASSYFSGGTRETQYF. In nucleotides, the CDR3 is TGTGCCAGCAGTTACTTTAGCGGGGGGACCCGGGAGACCCAGTACTTC.

This rearrangement joins TRBV2 to TRBJ2-5, with D maybe TRBD2 (6 bases). Germline lookup yields CDR1 SNHLY and CDR2 FYNNEI. This CDR3 is built from 12 residues. The V and J ends lost 7 bases and 3 bases respectively, with 9 bases between them. Here the CDR3 DNA reads TGTGCCAGCATTACGGGGGAAGAGACCCAGTACTTC. Encoded protein: CASITGEETQYF.

The chain recombines TRBV7-9 with TRBJ1-4, with TRBD1 matching 10 bases. Germline CDR1 is SEHNR and CDR2 is FQNEAQ (reference sequence). There are 17 residues in the CDR3. Trimming at V came to 5 bases and at J to 3 bases, leaving 9 bases not matched to a gene. DNA of the CDR3: TGTGCCAGCAGCCCACGGGACAGGGGAATAGCTAATGAAAAACTGTTTTTT. Residues: CASSPRDRGIANEKLFF. The full variable domain, with the rest looked up from reference TRBV7-9 and TRBJ1-4, is DTGVSQNPRHKITKRGQNVTFRCDPISEHNRLYWYRQTLGQGPEFLTYFQNEAQLEKSRLLSDRFSAERPKGSFSTLEIQRTEQGDSAMYLCASSPRDRGIANEKLFFGSGTQLSVL.

This chain connects TRBV19 to TRBJ2-6; 10 nucleotides match TRBD1. This CDR3 is 16 amino acids long. Losses at the gene ends were 6 bases for V and 2 bases for J; bases not matched to a gene: 4. Germline V gene lookup returns CDR1 LNHDA and CDR2 SQIVND (reference sequence). This chain's CDR3 is CASRGTGVPGANVLTF. CDR3 nucleotide sequence: TGTGCCAGTAGAGGGACAGGGGTACCTGGGGCCAACGTCCTGACTTTC. The complete variable domain, with remaining parts taken from reference TRBV19 and TRBJ2-6, reads DGGITQSPKYLFRKEGQNVTLSCEQNLNHDAMYWYRQDPGQGLRLIYYSQIVNDFQKGDIAEGYSVSREKKESFPLTVTSAQKNPTAFYLCASRGTGVPGANVLTFGAGSRLTVL.

The chain employs TRBV4-1 and TRBJ1-2, with D possibly TRBD1 on 6 matching bases. With 1 base removed from V and 8 bases from J, the gap between germline ends came to 14 bases. The CDR3 loop spans 14 amino acids. Germline-derived CDR1 and CDR2 are MGHRA and YSYEKL. The CDR3 region is CASSQVAGVGGYTF. The CDR3 region has the DNA TGCGCCAGCAGCCAAGTCGCAGGGGTTGGGGGCTACACCTTC.